The clone carrying this T cell receptor (beta chain) was picked up a small number of times. Its antigen is still unknown. The record originates from a study of post-analysis software for immune sequencing data. Study-level results: When patients were compared with controls, 4 or 5 TRBV segments were more frequent, TRBV5-6, TRBV5-1 and TRBV20-1 among them.

There are 14 residues in the CDR3. Germline V lookup: CDR1 DFQATT, CDR2 SNEGSKA (reference sequence). Trimming removed 3 bases at V and 1 base at J, with 10 bases between. The library was made from cDNA and included unique molecular identifiers. Each CDR3 protein gets one entry after TCRdb re-called the PCR reads with MiXCR. The sample has 750,000 to 950,000 distinct CDR3 sequences, roughly 50% seen once. The V and J genes are TRBV20-1 and TRBJ2-4, with D possibly TRBD2 on 6 matching bases. The sample consisted of blood. This TCR came from a girl aged 10 to 17 with multiple sclerosis. The CDR3, as DNA: TGCAGTGCTAGTCCGGGGGTTGCCAAAAACATTCAGTACTTC. As protein: CSASPGVAKNIQYF.